This TCR beta chain came from a study of blood T cell repertoires in COVID-19. The wider study: Both acute and convalescent COVID-19 samples were obtained from the United States, Italy and Spain.

The germline V gene encodes CDR1 WNHNN and CDR2 SYGVQD (reference sequence). Trimming removed 10 bases at V and 3 bases at J, with 15 bases between. The CDR3 spans 13 residues. The assay was immunoSEQ multiplex PCR, and TCRdb's table has in-frame clones only and misses some. Of about 140,000 clones listed, over 70% are singletons. The receptor's source is a woman aged 60 to 75 with acute or convalescent COVID-19. The source material was peripheral blood. The chain recombines TRBV10-1 with TRBJ1-1; D is perhaps TRBD1 (5 bases). In DNA form, the CDR3 reads TGCGCCACCCAGCTAGGGGTTGACACTGAAGCTTTCTTT. Protein: CATQLGVDTEAFF.